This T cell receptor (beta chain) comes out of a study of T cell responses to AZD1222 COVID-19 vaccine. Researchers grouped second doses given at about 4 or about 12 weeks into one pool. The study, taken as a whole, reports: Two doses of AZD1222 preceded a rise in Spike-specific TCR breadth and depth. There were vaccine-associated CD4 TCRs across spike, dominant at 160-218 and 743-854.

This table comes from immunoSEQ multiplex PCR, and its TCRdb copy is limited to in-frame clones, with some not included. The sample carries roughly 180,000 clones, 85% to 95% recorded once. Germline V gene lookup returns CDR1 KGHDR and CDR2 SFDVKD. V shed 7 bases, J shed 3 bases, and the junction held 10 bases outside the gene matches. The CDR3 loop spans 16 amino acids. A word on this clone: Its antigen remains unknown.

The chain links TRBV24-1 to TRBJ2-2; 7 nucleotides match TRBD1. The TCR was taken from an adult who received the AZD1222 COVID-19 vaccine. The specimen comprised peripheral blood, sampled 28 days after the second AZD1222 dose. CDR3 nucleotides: TGTGCCACCAGCAACTCAGGACAGGATTACACCGGGGAGCTGTTTTTT. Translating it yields CATSNSGQDYTGELFF.